The clone carrying this TCR beta chain was detected only once. J lost 4 bases, V lost 1 base, and 6 bases had no gene match. The germline V gene encodes CDR1 SGHTA and CDR2 FQGNSA. The CDR3 extends over 15 amino acids. TCRdb's copy holds only in-frame clones and misses some; the assay was immunoSEQ multiplex PCR. The repertoire has approximately 97,000 clones, 91% of them found once; the top ten carry around 1.7%. These data originate in a study of T cell changes during pregnancy in multiple sclerosis. The J gene is TRBJ1-2, the V gene TRBV7-2; 7 bases align to TRBD1. The TCR sequence derives from a female donor in good health, enrolled as a control in a pregnancy study. Here the sequenced sample was peripheral blood, taken after pregnancy. The CDR3 DNA is TGTGCCAGCAGCTTAGTTGGGGGACAGAGCTATGGCTACACCTTC. The encoded protein is CASSLVGGQSYGYTF. Full variable domain (missing parts from reference TRBV7-2 and TRBJ1-2): GAGVSQSPSNKVTEKGKDVELRCDPISGHTALYWYRQSLGQGLEFLIYFQGNSAPDKSGLPSDRFSAERTGGSVSTLTIQRTQQEDSAVYLCASSLVGGQSYGYTFGSGTRLTVV.